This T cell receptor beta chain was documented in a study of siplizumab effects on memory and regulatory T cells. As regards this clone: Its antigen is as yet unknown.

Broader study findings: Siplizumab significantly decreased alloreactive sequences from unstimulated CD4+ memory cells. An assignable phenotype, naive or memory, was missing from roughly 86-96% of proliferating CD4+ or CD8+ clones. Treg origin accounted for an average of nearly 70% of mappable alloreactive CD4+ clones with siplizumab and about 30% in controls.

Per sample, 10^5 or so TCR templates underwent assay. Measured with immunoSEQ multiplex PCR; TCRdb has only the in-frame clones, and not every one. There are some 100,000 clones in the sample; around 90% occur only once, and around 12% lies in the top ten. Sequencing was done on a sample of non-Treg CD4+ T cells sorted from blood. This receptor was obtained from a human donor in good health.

In DNA, the CDR3 is TGCGCCAGCAGCTTAGACAGGGATTCCTACGAGCAGTACTTC. It codes for CASSLDRDSYEQYF. The rearrangement uses TRBV5-1 and TRBJ2-7; 7 bases align to TRBD1. Germline loops: CDR1 SGHRS, CDR2 YFSETQ. The V and J ends lost 2 bases and 1 base, in that order; junction bases with no gene match: 3. The CDR3 is 14 amino acids.